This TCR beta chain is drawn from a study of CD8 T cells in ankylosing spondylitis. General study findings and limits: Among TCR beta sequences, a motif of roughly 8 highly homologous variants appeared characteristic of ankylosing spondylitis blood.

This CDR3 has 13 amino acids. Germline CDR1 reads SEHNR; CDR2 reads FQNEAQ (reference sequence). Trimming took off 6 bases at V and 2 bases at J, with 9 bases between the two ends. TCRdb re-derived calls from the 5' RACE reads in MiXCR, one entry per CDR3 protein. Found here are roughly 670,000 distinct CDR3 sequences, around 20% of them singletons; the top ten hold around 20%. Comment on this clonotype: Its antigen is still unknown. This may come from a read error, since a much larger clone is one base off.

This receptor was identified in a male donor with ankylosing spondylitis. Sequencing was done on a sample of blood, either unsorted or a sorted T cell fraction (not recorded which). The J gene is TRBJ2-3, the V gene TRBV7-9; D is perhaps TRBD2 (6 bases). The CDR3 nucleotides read TGTGCCAGCAGGTGGGGGGACACAGATACGCAGTATTTT. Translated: CASRWGDTDTQYF.